The clone carrying this TCR beta chain has a handful of counts. This sample is part of a study of T-cell reconstitution after alpha-beta-depleted transplantation in children. The library targeted TCRbeta and was prepared with unique molecular identifiers. Using its own MiXCR run on the PCR reads, TCRdb lists one record per CDR3 protein. The data contain about 400,000 distinct CDR3 sequences, roughly 22% of them singletons. The CDR3 spans 15 residues. Germline CDR1 and CDR2: SEHNR and FQNEAQ (reference sequence). Trimming stripped 4 bases from V and 2 bases from J, with 9 bases between. The sequencing here drew on PBMCs from the stem cell graft donor, taken from the stem cell graft. The sequence came from a human donor who donated a stem cell graft to a child with acute myeloid leukemia. The chain links TRBV7-9 to TRBJ1-6, with TRBD1 as a possible D gene (5 bases). The CDR3 coding sequence is TGTGCCAGCAGCTGGGGGAATACCTATAATTCACCCCTCCACTTT. Amino acids: CASSWGNTYNSPLHF.